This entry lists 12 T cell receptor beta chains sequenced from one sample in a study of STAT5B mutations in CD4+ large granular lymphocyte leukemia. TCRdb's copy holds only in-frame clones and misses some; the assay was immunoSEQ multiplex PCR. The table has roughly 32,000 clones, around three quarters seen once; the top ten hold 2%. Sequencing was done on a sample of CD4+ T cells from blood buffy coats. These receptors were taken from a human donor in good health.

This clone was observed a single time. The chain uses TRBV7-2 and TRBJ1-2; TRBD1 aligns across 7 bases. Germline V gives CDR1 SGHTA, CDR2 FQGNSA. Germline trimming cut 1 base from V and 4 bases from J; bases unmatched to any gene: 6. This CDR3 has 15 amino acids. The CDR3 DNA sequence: TGTGCCAGCAGCTTAGTAATCGCAGGGGGCTATGGCTACACCTTC. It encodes CASSLVIAGGYGYTF.

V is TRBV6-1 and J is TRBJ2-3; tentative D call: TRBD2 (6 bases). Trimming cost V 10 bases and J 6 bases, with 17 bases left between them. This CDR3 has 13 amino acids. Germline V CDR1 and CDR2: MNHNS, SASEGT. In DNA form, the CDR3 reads TGTGCCATTTCGATCGAACGGGGGGATACGCAGTATTTT. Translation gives CAISIERGDTQYF.

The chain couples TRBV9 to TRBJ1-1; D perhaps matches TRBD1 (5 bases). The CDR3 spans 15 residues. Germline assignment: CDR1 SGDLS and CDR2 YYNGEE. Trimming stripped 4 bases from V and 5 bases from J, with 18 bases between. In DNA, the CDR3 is TGTGCCAGCAGCCTTGGGGACCCGCAGGTAACTGAAGCTTTCTTT. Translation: CASSLGDPQVTEAFF.

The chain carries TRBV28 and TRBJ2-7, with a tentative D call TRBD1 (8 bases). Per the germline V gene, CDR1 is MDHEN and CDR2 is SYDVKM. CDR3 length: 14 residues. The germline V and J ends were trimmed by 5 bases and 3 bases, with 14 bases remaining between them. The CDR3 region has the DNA TGTGCCAGCAGTCCACAGGGGGGGATCTACGAGCAGTACTTC. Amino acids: CASSPQGGIYEQYF.

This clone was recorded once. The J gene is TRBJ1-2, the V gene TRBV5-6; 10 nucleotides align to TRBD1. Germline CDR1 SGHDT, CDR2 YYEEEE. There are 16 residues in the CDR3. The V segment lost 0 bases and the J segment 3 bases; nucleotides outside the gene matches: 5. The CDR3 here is CASSLGRTGGYYGYTF. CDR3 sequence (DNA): TGTGCCAGCAGCTTGGGACGGACAGGGGGATACTATGGCTACACCTTC.

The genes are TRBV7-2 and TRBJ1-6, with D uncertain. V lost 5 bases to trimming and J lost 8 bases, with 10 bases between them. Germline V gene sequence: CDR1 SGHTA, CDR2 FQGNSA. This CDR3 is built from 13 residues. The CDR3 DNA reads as TGTGCCAGCAGCCCCGGTTGGGATTCACCCCTCCACTTT. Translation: CASSPGWDSPLHF.

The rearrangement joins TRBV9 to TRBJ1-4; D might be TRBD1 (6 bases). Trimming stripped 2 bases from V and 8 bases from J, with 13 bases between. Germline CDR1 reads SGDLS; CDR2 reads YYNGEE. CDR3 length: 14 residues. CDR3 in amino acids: CASSVGQFGEKLFF. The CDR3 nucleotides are TGTGCCAGCAGCGTTGGACAGTTCGGGGAAAAACTGTTTTTT.

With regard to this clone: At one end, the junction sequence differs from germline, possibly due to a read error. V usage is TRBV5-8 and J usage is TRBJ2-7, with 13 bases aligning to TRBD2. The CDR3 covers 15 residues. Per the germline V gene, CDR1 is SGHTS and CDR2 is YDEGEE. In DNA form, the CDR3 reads TGTGCCAGCAGCTTGGCGGGACTAGCGGGGACCTATGGTGTGTTC. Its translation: CASSLAGLAGTYGVF.

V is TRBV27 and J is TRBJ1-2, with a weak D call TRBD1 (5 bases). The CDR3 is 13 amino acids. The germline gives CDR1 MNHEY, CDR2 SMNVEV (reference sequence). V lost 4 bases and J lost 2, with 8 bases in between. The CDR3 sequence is CASSSQVNYGYTF. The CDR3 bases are TGTGCCAGCAGTTCACAGGTCAACTATGGCTACACCTTC.

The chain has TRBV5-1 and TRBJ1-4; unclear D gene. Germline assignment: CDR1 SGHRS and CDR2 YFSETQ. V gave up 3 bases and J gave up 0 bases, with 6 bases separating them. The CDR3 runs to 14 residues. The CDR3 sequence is CASSWTATNEKLFF. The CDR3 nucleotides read TGCGCCAGCAGCTGGACGGCAACTAATGAAAAACTGTTTTTT.

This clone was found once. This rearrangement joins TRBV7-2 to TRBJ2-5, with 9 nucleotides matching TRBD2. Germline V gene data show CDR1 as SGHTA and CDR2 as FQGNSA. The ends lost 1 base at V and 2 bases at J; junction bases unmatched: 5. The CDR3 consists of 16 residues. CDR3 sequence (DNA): TGTGCCAGCAGCTTAGAGAGCGGGGGGCCGCAAGAGACCCAGTACTTC. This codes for CASSLESGGPQETQYF. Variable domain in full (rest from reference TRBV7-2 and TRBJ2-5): GAGVSQSPSNKVTEKGKDVELRCDPISGHTALYWYRQSLGQGLEFLIYFQGNSAPDKSGLPSDRFSAERTGGSVSTLTIQRTQQEDSAVYLCASSLESGGPQETQYFGPGTRLLVL.

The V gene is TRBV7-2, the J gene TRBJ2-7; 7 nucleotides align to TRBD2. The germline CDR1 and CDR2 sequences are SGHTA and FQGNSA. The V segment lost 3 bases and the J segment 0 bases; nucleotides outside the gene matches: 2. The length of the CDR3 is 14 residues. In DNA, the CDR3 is TGTGCCAGCAGCTTGGAGCGGGACTCCTACGAGCAGTACTTC. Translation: CASSLERDSYEQYF.